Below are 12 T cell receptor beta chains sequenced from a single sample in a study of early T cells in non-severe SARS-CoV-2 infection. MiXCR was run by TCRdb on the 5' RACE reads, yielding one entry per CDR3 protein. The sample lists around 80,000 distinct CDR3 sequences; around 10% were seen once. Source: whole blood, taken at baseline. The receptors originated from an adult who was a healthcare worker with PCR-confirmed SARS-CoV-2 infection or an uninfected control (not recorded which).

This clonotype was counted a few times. For the CDR3, the DNA is TGTGCTAGTGGCCAGGACAGCAATCAGCCCCAGCATTTT. Amino acids: CASGQDSNQPQHF. This rearrangement joins TRBV12-5 to TRBJ1-5; D is unclear. V lost 6 bases and J lost 1, with 7 bases in between. Per germline, CDR1 LGHNT and CDR2 FRNRAP. The CDR3 sequence is 13 residues long.

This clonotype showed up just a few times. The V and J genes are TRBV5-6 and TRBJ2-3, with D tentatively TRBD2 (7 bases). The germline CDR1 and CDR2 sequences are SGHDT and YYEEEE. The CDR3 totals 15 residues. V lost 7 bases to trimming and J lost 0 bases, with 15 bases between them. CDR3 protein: CASHRGATSTDTQYF. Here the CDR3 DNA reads TGTGCCAGCCATCGGGGGGCCACAAGCACAGATACGCAGTATTTT.

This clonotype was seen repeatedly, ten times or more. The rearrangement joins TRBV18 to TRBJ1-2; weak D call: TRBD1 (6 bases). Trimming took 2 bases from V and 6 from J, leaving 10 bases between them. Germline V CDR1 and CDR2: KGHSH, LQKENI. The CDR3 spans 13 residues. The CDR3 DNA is TGTGCCAGCTCACCAGAATACAGGGATGGCTACACCTTC. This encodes CASSPEYRDGYTF. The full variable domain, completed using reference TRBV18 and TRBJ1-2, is NAGVMQNPRHLVRRRGQEARLRCSPMKGHSHVYWYRQLPEEGLKFMVYLQKENIIDESGMPKERFSAEFPKEGPSILRIQQVVRGDSAAYFCASSPEYRDGYTFGSGTRLTVV.

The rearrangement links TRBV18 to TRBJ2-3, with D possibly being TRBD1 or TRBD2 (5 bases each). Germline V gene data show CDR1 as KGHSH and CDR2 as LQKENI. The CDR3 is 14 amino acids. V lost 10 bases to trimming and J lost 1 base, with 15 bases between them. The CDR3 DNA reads TGTGCCACCCAGGACAAAGCGGGCACAGATACGCAGTATTTT. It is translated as CATQDKAGTDTQYF.

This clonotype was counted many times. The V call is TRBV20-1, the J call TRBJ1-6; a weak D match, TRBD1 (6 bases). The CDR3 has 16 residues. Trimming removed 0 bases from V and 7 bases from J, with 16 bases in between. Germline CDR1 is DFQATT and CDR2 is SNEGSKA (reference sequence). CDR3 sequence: CSARDQRGQGNSPLHF. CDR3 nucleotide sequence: TGCAGTGCTAGAGATCAGCGAGGGCAGGGGAATTCACCCCTCCACTTT.

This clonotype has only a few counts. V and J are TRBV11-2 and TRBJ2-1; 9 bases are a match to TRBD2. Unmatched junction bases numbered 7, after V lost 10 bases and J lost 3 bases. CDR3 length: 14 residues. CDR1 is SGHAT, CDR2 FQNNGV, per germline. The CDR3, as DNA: TGTGCCACCATGGGACTAGCAGGCTACAATGAGCAGTTCTTC. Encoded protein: CATMGLAGYNEQFF. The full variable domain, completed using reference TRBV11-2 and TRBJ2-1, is EAGVAQSPRYKIIEKRQSVAFWCNPISGHATLYWYQQILGQGPKLLIQFQNNGVVDDSQLPKDRFSAERLKGVDSTLKIQPAKLEDSAVYLCATMGLAGYNEQFFGPGTRLTVL.

The DNA of the CDR3 is TGTGCCAGCAGCTTAGGCGGGGCCGGGGGCACGGAGACCCAGTACTTC. As protein: CASSLGGAGGTETQYF. This chain links TRBV11-2 with TRBJ2-5; tentatively, D is TRBD1 or TRBD2 (6 bases each). CDR3 length equals 16 residues. V lost 1 base to trimming and J lost 5 bases, with 17 bases between them. In germline, CDR1 is SGHAT, CDR2 FQNNGV.

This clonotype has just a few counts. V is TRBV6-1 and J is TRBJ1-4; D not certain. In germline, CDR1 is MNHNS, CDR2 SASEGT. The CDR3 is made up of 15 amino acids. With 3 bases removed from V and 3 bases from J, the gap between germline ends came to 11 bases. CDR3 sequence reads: CASSDRSRANEKLFF. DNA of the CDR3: TGTGCCAGCAGTGACCGATCTCGGGCTAATGAAAAACTGTTTTTT.

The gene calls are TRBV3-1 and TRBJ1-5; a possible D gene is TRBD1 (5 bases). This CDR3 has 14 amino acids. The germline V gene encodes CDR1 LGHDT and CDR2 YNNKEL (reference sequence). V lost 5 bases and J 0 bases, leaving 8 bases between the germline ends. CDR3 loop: CASSDSNSNQPQHF. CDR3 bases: TGTGCCAGCAGCGACAGTAATAGCAATCAGCCCCAGCATTTT. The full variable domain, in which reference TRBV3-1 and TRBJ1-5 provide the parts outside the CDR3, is DTAVSQTPKYLVTQMGNDKSIKCEQNLGHDTMYWYKQDSKKFLKIMFSYNNKELIINETVPNRFSPKSPDKAHLNLHINSLELGDSAVYFCASSDSNSNQPQHFGDGTRLSIL.

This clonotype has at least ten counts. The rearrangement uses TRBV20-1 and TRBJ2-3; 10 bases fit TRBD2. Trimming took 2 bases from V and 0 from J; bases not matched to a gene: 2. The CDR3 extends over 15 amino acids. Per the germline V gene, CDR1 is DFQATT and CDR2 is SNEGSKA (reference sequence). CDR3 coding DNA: TGCAGTGCTAGAAGCGGGGGGGTAAGCACAGATACGCAGTATTTT. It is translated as CSARSGGVSTDTQYF.

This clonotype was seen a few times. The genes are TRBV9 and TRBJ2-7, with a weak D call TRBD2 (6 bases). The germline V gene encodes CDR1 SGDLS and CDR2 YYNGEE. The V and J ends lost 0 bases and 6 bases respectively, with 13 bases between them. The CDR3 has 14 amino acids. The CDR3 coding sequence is TGTGCCAGCAGCGTAGGTCACTCCGGGAGCGAGCAGTACTTC. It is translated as CASSVGHSGSEQYF.

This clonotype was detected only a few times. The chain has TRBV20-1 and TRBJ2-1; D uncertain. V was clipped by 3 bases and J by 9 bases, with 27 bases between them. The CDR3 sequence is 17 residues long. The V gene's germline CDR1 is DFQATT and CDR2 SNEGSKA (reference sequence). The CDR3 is CSARRALSKWGNGEQFF. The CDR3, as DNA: TGCAGTGCTAGGAGAGCCCTTAGTAAATGGGGTAACGGTGAGCAGTTCTTC.